A selection of T cell receptor beta chains follows, all from one sample in a study of T-cell memory formation after mild COVID-19. TCRdb re-called the 5' RACE reads with MiXCR, one entry per CDR3 protein. The profile shows just over 60,000 distinct CDR3 sequences, about 9.4% of them singletons. Sample: PBMCs or a T cell subset sorted from them (not recorded which). The receptor source for this set is a man between 18 and 29 years old who had mild COVID-19 (a few samples of this study predate the infection). Cell type and time point are not known. Each CDR3 is given with its conserved first and last residue. The D gene is left open where the match is weak. Clone size, where shown, is once, few, many, or a class for clones that have expanded.

d_call clone_size j_call v_call cdr3_nt cdr3_aa
. few TRBJ2-2 TRBV7-2 TGTGCCAGCAGCTCCTCACGGGGCGGCACCGGGGAGCTGTTTTTT CASSSSRGGTGELFF
TRBD1 few TRBJ2-7 TRBV10-3 TGTGCCACTAGATCCACAGGGGCCTACGAGCAGTACTTC CATRSTGAYEQYF
. . TRBJ1-6 TRBV9 TGTGCCAGCAGCGTAGGCAGAATAGATAATTCACCCCTCCACTTT CASSVGRIDNSPLHF
. . TRBJ1-3 TRBV5-5 TGTGCCAGCAGCTTCAGAATGGGAGGTGGAAACACCATATATTTT CASSFRMGGGNTIYF
TRBD2 . TRBJ2-3 TRBV5-1 TGCGCCAGCAGCCAAGGCGGGAGGCAGATAGATACGCAGTATTTT CASSQGGRQIDTQYF
. few TRBJ2-7 TRBV20-1 TGCAGTGCTAGTACACTAGCTGGCCACGAGCAGTACTTC CSASTLAGHEQYF
. many TRBJ2-5 TRBV6-2/TRBV6-3 TGTGCCAGCAGTTACCCGCGGTTTGGGGACAACAGAGAGACCCAGTACTTC CASSYPRFGDNRETQYF
. few TRBJ2-5 TRBV20-1 TGCAGTGCTAGAGTCGCAGAGACCCAGTACTTC CSARVAETQYF
. few TRBJ1-4 TRBV9 TGTGCCAGCAGCCAAGGCAGGGGTGGCGAAAAACTGTTTTTT CASSQGRGGEKLFF
TRBD1 few TRBJ1-1 TRBV7-9 TGTGCCAGCGGATCCTTTACAGGGGGCACTGAAGCTTTCTTT CASGSFTGGTEAFF
. few TRBJ1-5 TRBV7-2 TGTGCCAGCAGCTTTGATCCGGGGGCCTTCAATCAGCCCCAGCATTTT CASSFDPGAFNQPQHF
. many TRBJ2-4 TRBV5-1 TGCGCCAGCAGCTTGAAGTCCCCGCTAGCCAAAAACATTCAGTACTTC CASSLKSPLAKNIQYF
. few TRBJ2-5 TRBV15 TGTGCCACCAGCCTTAACTGGAACCAAGAGACCCAGTACTTC CATSLNWNQETQYF
. . TRBJ1-5 TRBV3-1 TGTGCCAGCAGCCGATCTGGACAGCCCCAGCATTTT CASSRSGQPQHF
TRBD1 many TRBJ2-7 TRBV12-3/TRBV12-4 TGTGCCAGCACCGCGGGCAGGGGGCTATCCTACGAGCAGTACTTC CASTAGRGLSYEQYF
. . TRBJ1-4 TRBV29-1 TGCAGCGGTACCCTGCAGGGGACTAATGAAAAACTGTTTTTT CSGTLQGTNEKLFF
TRBD1 . TRBJ2-6 TRBV2 TGTGCCAGCACTAGAAGGGTCCGGGACAGACGCTCTGGGGCCAACGTCCTGACTTTC CASTRRVRDRRSGANVLTF
. . TRBJ1-2 TRBV3-1 TGTGCCAGCAGCCAAGAATCTCAGATAGGAAGTGGCTACACCTTC CASSQESQIGSGYTF
. . TRBJ1-1 TRBV5-6 TGTGCCAGCAGTAAGAGGGGCCGAGACACTGAAGCTTTCTTT CASSKRGRDTEAFF
. few TRBJ1-1 TRBV12-3/TRBV12-4 TGTGCCAGCAGCCCTCAGGGCTCCATGAACACTGAAGCTTTCTTT CASSPQGSMNTEAFF
TRBD1 many TRBJ1-1 TRBV5-1 TGCGCCAGCAGCGAGAAGACAGGGATGGACACTGAAGCTTTCTTT CASSEKTGMDTEAFF
. . TRBJ1-5 TRBV6-2/TRBV6-3 TGTGCCAGCATCCCAGACATTAGCAATCAGCCCCAGCATTTT CASIPDISNQPQHF
. . TRBJ2-2 TRBV5-1 TGCGCCAGCAGCTTGGAGGCCACCGGGGAGCTGTTTTTT CASSLEATGELFF
TRBD1 few TRBJ1-2 TRBV5-8 TGTGCCAGCAGCCCTAGACTCGACAGGGGCCGAGTTGCTAACTATGGCTACACCTTC CASSPRLDRGRVANYGYTF
TRBD2 . TRBJ2-1 TRBV29-1 TGCAGCGCCGCAAGAGCGGGAGGGCCGGAGGAGCAGTTCTTC CSAARAGGPEEQFF
. . TRBJ2-5 TRBV5-1 TGCGCCAGCAGCTTGATAAGTGGCGGGGCGGGGACCCAGTACTTC CASSLISGGAGTQYF
. few TRBJ2-5 TRBV5-1 TGCGCCAGCAGCCTCCTCCGGGAGCAAGAGACCCAGTACTTC CASSLLREQETQYF
TRBD1 few TRBJ1-4 TRBV7-2 TGTGCCAGCAGCCTATCGGACAGGGAAGGCGAAAAACTGTTTTTT CASSLSDREGEKLFF
. few TRBJ1-5 TRBV25-1 TGTGCCAGCAGTTACAGCAATCAGCCCCAGCATTTT CASSYSNQPQHF
. . TRBJ1-2 TRBV3-1 TGTGCCAGCAGCCGCCGAGAGGTAGACTATGGCTACACCTTC CASSRREVDYGYTF
TRBD2 few TRBJ2-3 TRBV12-3/TRBV12-4 TGTGCCAGCAGTTTGGCGGGGGGGGCGGGGGATACGCAGTATTTT CASSLAGGAGDTQYF
TRBD2 few TRBJ2-5 TRBV2 TGTGCCAGCGCACTAGCGGGGGCCGACCGACTGGGGACCCAGTACTTC CASALAGADRLGTQYF
. . TRBJ2-6 TRBV4-3 TGCGCCAGCAGCCAAGGGGGAGGTCCCTCTGGGGCCAACGTCCTGACTTTC CASSQGGGPSGANVLTF
. . TRBJ2-7 TRBV3-1 TGTGCCAGTGGGCGGGACAGACTATCCTACGAGCAGTACTTC CASGRDRLSYEQYF
. many TRBJ2-3 TRBV12-3/TRBV12-4 TGTGCCAGCAATGGGAAATCCGTCACAGATACGCAGTATTTT CASNGKSVTDTQYF
. many TRBJ2-5 TRBV2 TGTGCCAGCAGGGCGGACAGAGAGACCCAGTACTTC CASRADRETQYF
TRBD2 . TRBJ2-1 TRBV6-2/TRBV6-3 TGTGCCAGCAGTTACGATTTTGGACTAGGGCCGTATGAGCAGTTCTTC CASSYDFGLGPYEQFF
. few TRBJ1-4 TRBV3-1 TGTGCCAGCAGCCAGATAACTAATGAAAAACTGTTTTTT CASSQITNEKLFF
TRBD1 once TRBJ1-3 TRBV28 TGTGCCAGCAATCCTCGGACAGGGGGAAGAAACACCATATATTTT CASNPRTGGRNTIYF
TRBD2 few TRBJ2-5 TRBV4-2 TGTGCCAGCAGCCAAGTGAGCGGGGGGGCGTCAGAGACCCAGTACTTC CASSQVSGGASETQYF
. few TRBJ1-5 TRBV7-2 TGTGCCAGCAGCTGGGTCAACAATCAGCCCCAGCATTTT CASSWVNNQPQHF
. many TRBJ2-2 TRBV4-3 TGCGCCAGCAGCCGAGACGAGGCAGGGAACACCGGGGAGCTGTTTTTT CASSRDEAGNTGELFF
. many TRBJ1-1 TRBV4-3 TGCGCCAGCAGCCAAGAGTCCTTCAACACTGAAGCTTTCTTT CASSQESFNTEAFF
. few TRBJ1-2 TRBV5-1 TGCGCCAGCAGCTCGTCACCCGGGACGGCACTTGGGGCCTATGGCTACACCTTC CASSSSPGTALGAYGYTF
. . TRBJ2-3 TRBV27 TGTGCCAGCAGATTAGCGGATAGCACAGATACGCAGTATTTT CASRLADSTDTQYF
TRBD1 few TRBJ2-3 TRBV6-5 TGTGCCAGCACCCCTATCGGACAGGGGACATATACGCAGTATTTT CASTPIGQGTYTQYF
TRBD2 . TRBJ2-4 TRBV7-2 TGTGCCAGCAGCCAATTTAACCCCGCTAGCGGGGGGGCCGAAAACATTCAGTACTTC CASSQFNPASGGAENIQYF
. . TRBJ1-4 TRBV4-3 TGCGCCAGCAGCCACGGGGGGCTGGAAAAACTGTTTTTT CASSHGGLEKLFF
. many TRBJ2-5 TRBV7-2 TGTGCCAGCAGCTTGATGTGGCTCAAAGAGACCCAGTACTTC CASSLMWLKETQYF
TRBD1 many TRBJ2-3 TRBV12-3/TRBV12-4 TGTGCCAGCAGTTTAAGGGGGCAGGGCACAGATACGCAGTATTTT CASSLRGQGTDTQYF
. many TRBJ2-2 TRBV5-1 TGCGCCAGCAGCTTGAGGGAACAGGACGGGGAGCTGTTTTTT CASSLREQDGELFF